What follows are 15 T cell receptor beta chains derived from one specimen sequenced in a study of blood T cell repertoires in COVID-19. Generated by immunoSEQ multiplex PCR, the TCRdb table keeps only in-frame clones and is missing some. The table includes 9,000 to 15,000 clones, around 85% detected once. The sample comprised peripheral blood. The source of these receptors is a human donor in a cohort sampled during active COVID-19.

V is TRBV7-9 and J is TRBJ2-5, with D perhaps matching TRBD2 (5 bases). The V and J ends lost 5 bases and 5 bases respectively, with 18 bases between them. This CDR3 region has 15 residues. In germline, CDR1 is SEHNR, CDR2 FQNEAQ (reference sequence). The CDR3 nucleotides are TGTGCCAGCAGCCTCCGGGATCCAATAGGGGAGACCCAGTACTTC. Protein sequence: CASSLRDPIGETQYF.

The chain couples TRBV14 to TRBJ2-2, with a weak D call TRBD1 (5 bases). Looked up from germline, CDR1 is SGHDN and CDR2 is FVKESK. CDR3 length equals 15 residues. Trimming took 1 base from V and 7 from J, leaving 13 bases between them. The CDR3 region is CASSQGSGWSGELFF. CDR3 DNA sequence: TGTGCCAGCAGCCAAGGGTCAGGGTGGAGCGGGGAGCTGTTTTTT.

Concerning this clone itself: The same CDR3 arises from other DNA sequences in this sample as well. V gene TRBV4-1 combines with J gene TRBJ2-1; D is undetermined. V was pared by 0 bases and J by 5 bases, with 5 bases between. Per germline, CDR1 MGHRA and CDR2 YSYEKL. This CDR3 contains 13 residues. The CDR3: CASSQDYNNEQFF. The CDR3 nucleotides are TGCGCCAGCAGCCAAGATTACAACAATGAGCAGTTCTTC.

This clone appeared a few times. The chain couples TRBV15 to TRBJ2-7; TRBD2 agrees at 13 bases. CDR3 size: 17 residues. V lost 0 bases and J lost 2; bases outside the gene matches: 4. From germline, CDR1 is LNHNV and CDR2 YYDKDF (reference sequence). In nucleotides, the CDR3 is TGTGCCACCAGCAGAGAACCACTAGCGGGAGGGCCCTACGAGCAGTACTTC. Translated, it gives CATSREPLAGGPYEQYF. Together with reference TRBV15 and TRBJ2-7, the CDR3 gives the full variable domain: DAMVIQNPRYQVTQFGKPVTLSCSQTLNHNVMYWYQQKSSQAPKLLFHYYDKDFNNEADTPDNFQSRRPNTSFCFLDIRSPGLGDTAMYLCATSREPLAGGPYEQYFGPGTRLTVT.

The J gene is TRBJ2-7, the V gene TRBV7-9; D uncertain. CDR3 length equals 12 residues. V dropped 2 bases and J dropped 4 bases, with 6 bases sitting between them. CDR1 is SEHNR, CDR2 FQNEAQ, per germline (reference sequence). The CDR3 protein is CASSLSGYEQYF. For the CDR3, the DNA is TGTGCCAGCAGCTTATCCGGTTACGAGCAGTACTTC. Together with reference TRBV7-9 and TRBJ2-7, the CDR3 gives the full variable domain: DTGVSQNPRHKITKRGQNVTFRCDPISEHNRLYWYRQTLGQGPEFLTYFQNEAQLEKSRLLSDRFSAERPKGSFSTLEIQRTEQGDSAMYLCASSLSGYEQYFGPGTRLTVT.

The V gene is TRBV12-3 or TRBV12-4, the J gene TRBJ2-7, with D perhaps matching TRBD2 (5 bases). The V end lost 6 bases, the J end lost 7 bases, and 16 bases lay between the germline ends. The CDR3 runs to 13 residues. The DNA for the CDR3 is TGTGCCAGCAGGGGGAGTAGTGTGTCGGAGCAGTACTTC. This translates into CASRGSSVSEQYF.

The table lists this clone with a few counts. V and J are TRBV7-9 and TRBJ1-3; 9 bases align to TRBD1. The trim removed 3 bases at V and 0 bases at J, leaving 6 bases unmatched. The CDR3 has 17 amino acids. Germline-derived CDR1 and CDR2 are SEHNR and FQNEAQ (reference sequence). This CDR3 reads CASSLDRGDHSGNTIYF. CDR3 in DNA: TGTGCCAGCAGCTTGGACAGGGGTGATCACTCTGGAAACACCATATATTTT. Full variable domain (remainder filled in from reference TRBV7-9 and TRBJ1-3): DTGVSQNPRHKITKRGQNVTFRCDPISEHNRLYWYRQTLGQGPEFLTYFQNEAQLEKSRLLSDRFSAERPKGSFSTLEIQRTEQGDSAMYLCASSLDRGDHSGNTIYFGEGSWLTVV.

This chain uses TRBV7-8 with TRBJ1-1; 10 bases are shared with TRBD1. CDR3 size: 16 residues. The V and J ends lost 4 bases and 1 base, in that order; junction bases with no gene match: 6. CDR1 and CDR2 from the germline V gene are SGHVS and FQNEAQ. DNA for the CDR3: TGTGCCAGCAGCTCCCGGGACAGGGGTTCGAACACTGAAGCTTTCTTT. Translated, it gives CASSSRDRGSNTEAFF.

The chain joins TRBV12-3 or TRBV12-4 to TRBJ1-2; D may be TRBD1 (6 bases). V was shortened by 6 bases and J by 3 bases, with 8 bases between the two germline ends. The CDR3 is made up of 12 amino acids. CDR3 protein: CASSSGDYGYTF. The CDR3 nucleotides are TGTGCCAGCAGCTCAGGGGACTATGGCTACACCTTC.

The chain links TRBV3-1 (or the pseudogene TRBV3-2) to TRBJ2-7, with TRBD1 matching 7 bases. V lost 5 bases and J lost 2; bases outside the gene matches: 3. Germline V gene lookup returns CDR1 LGHDT and CDR2 YNNKEL (reference sequence). This CDR3 comprises 13 residues. The CDR3 nucleotides are TGTGCCAGCAGCTACGACAGGGCCTACGAGCAGTACTTC. This encodes CASSYDRAYEQYF.

The genes are TRBV7-3 and TRBJ2-1; tentatively, D is TRBD2 (5 bases). V was pared by 4 bases and J by 5 bases, with 15 bases between. The V gene's germline CDR1 is SGHTA and CDR2 FQGTGA. CDR3 length: 15 residues. The CDR3: CASSSLRSGDNEQFF. The CDR3 bases are TGTGCCAGCAGCTCCCTTAGGTCCGGGGACAATGAGCAGTTCTTC.

The gene calls are TRBV6-5 and TRBJ2-1, with TRBD2 matching 11 bases. From germline, CDR1 is MNHEY and CDR2 SVGAGI. Unmatched junction bases numbered 5, after V lost 6 bases and J lost 7 bases. CDR3 size: 14 residues. This CDR3 reads CASRYSGGVNEQFF. Here the CDR3 DNA reads TGTGCCAGCAGATATAGCGGGGGGGTAAATGAGCAGTTCTTC.

The chain uses TRBV5-1 and TRBJ1-6; 8 bases fit TRBD1. The CDR3 extends over 14 amino acids. Germline CDR1 and CDR2: SGHRS and YFSETQ. The V and J ends lost 5 bases and 8 bases, in that order; junction bases with no gene match: 6. CDR3 sequence reads: CASRAGQGHSPLHF. The CDR3 DNA is TGCGCCAGCAGAGCCGGACAGGGTCATTCACCCCTCCACTTT.

This clone was seen only a few times. This chain uses TRBV4-1 with TRBJ1-2; 7 nucleotides agree with TRBD1. The CDR3 sequence is 17 residues long. CDR1 MGHRA and CDR2 YSYEKL come from the germline V gene. V was pared by 4 bases and J by 0 bases, with 11 bases of the junction left unmatched. DNA for the CDR3: TGCGCCAGCAGCCCCTACCGGGACAGCCAAGCTAACTATGGCTACACCTTC. Protein sequence: CASSPYRDSQANYGYTF.

V gene TRBV19 combines with J gene TRBJ1-1, with 7 bases matching TRBD1. Trimming cost V 5 bases and J 2 bases; bases outside gene matches: 8. The CDR3 totals 15 residues. The germline V gene has CDR1 LNHDA and CDR2 SQIVND (reference sequence). Here the CDR3 DNA reads TGTGCCAGTAGTCCCTCCGGGACAGCAAACACTGAAGCTTTCTTT. It codes for CASSPSGTANTEAFF. Full variable domain (missing parts from reference TRBV19 and TRBJ1-1): DGGITQSPKYLFRKEGQNVTLSCEQNLNHDAMYWYRQDPGQGLRLIYYSQIVNDFQKGDIAEGYSVSREKKESFPLTVTSAQKNPTAFYLCASSPSGTANTEAFFGQGTRLTVV.